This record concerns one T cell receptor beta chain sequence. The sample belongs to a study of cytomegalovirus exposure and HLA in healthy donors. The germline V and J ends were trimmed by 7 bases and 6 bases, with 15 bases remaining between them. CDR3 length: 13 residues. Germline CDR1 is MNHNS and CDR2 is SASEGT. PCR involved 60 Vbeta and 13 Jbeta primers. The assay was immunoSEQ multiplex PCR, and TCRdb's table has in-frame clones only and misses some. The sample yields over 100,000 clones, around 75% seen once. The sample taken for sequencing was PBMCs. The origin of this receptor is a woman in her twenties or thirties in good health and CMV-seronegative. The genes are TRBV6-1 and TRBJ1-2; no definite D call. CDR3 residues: CASTARAANGYTF. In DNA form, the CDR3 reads TGTGCCAGCACCGCGAGGGCAGCGAATGGCTACACCTTC.